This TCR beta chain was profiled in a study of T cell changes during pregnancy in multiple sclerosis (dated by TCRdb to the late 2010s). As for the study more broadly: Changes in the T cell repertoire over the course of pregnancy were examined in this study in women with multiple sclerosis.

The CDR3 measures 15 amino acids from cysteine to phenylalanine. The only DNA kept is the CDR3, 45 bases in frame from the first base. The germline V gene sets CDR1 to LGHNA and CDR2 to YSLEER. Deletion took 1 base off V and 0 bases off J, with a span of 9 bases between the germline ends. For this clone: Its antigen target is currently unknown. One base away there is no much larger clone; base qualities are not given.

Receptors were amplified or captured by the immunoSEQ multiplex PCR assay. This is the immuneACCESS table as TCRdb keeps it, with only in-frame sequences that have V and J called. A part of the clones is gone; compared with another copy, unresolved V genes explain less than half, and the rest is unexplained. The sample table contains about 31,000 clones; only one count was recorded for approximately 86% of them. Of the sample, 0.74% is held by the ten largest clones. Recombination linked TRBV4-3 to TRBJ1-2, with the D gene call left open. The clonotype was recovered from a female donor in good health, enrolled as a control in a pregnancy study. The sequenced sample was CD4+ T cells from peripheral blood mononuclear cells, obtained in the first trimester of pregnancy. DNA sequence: TGCGCCAGCAGCCAAGCAACAAACCCTAACTATGGCTACACCTTC. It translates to CASSQATNPNYGYTF.